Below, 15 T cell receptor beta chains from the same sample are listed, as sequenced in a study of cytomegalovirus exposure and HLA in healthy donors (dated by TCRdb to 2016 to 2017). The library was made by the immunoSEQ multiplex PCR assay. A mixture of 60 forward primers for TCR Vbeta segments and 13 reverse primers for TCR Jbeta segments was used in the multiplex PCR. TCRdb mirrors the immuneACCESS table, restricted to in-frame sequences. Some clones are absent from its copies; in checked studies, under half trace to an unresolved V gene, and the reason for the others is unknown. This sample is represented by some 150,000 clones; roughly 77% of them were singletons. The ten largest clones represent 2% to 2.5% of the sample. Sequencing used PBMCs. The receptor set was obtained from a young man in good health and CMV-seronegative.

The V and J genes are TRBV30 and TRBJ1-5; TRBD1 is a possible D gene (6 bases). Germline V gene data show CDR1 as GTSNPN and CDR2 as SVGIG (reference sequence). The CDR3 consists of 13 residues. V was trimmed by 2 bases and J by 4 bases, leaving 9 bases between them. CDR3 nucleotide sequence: TGTGCCTGGAGTTACAGGGCGAATCAGCCCCAGCATTTT. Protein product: CAWSYRANQPQHF.

Here the CDR3 DNA reads TGTGCCAGCAGTCTCAGCGGGAGGCCCTCCTACGAGCAGTACTTC. Translating it yields CASSLSGRPSYEQYF. The chain recombines TRBV27 with TRBJ2-7; 9 bases are shared with TRBD2. In germline, CDR1 is MNHEY, CDR2 SMNVEV (reference sequence). The CDR3 has 15 amino acids. V dropped 5 bases and J dropped 0; count of bases not matched to a gene: 5.

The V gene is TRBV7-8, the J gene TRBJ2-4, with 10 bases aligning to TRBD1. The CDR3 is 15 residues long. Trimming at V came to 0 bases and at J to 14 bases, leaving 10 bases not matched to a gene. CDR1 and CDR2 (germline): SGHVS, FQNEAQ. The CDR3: CASSLASTGTGVEYF. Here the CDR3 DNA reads TGTGCCAGCAGCTTAGCGTCAACCGGGACAGGGGTTGAGTACTTC.

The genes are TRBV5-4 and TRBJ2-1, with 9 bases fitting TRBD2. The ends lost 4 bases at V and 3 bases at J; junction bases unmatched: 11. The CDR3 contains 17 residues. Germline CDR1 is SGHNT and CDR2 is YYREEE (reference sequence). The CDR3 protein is CASSRGGSSGSYNEQFF. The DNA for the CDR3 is TGTGCCAGCAGCCGAGGGGGGAGTAGCGGGAGCTACAATGAGCAGTTCTTC.

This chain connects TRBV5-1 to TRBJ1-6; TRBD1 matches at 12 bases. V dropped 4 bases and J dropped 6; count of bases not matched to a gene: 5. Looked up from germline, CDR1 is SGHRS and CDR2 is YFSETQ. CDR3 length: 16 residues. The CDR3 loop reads CASSAGQGAPNSPLHF. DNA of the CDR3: TGCGCCAGCAGCGCGGGACAGGGGGCGCCTAATTCACCCCTCCACTTT.

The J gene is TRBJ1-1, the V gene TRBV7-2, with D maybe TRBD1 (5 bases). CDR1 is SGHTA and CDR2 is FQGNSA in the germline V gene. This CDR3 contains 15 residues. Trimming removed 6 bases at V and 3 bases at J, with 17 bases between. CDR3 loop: CASRPPAGRDTEAFF. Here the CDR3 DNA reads TGTGCCAGCAGGCCACCGGCAGGGAGGGACACTGAAGCTTTCTTT.

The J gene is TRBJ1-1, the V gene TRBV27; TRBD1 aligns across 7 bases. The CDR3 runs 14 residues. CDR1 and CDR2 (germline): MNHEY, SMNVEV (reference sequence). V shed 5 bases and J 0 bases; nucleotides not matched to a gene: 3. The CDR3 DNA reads TGTGCCAGCAGTCCCGGGACAGTGAACACTGAAGCTTTCTTT. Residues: CASSPGTVNTEAFF.

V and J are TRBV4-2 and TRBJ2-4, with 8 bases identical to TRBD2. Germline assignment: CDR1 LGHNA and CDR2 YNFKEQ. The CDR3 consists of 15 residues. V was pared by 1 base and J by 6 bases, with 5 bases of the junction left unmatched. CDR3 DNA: TGTGCCAGCAGCCAAGCTACGGGGGGGTTAAACATTCAGTACTTC. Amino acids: CASSQATGGLNIQYF.

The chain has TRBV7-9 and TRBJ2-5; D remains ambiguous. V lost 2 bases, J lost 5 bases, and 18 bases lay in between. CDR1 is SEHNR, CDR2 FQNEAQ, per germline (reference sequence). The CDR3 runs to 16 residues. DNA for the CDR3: TGTGCCAGCAGCTTAACAGCCGGCCGAGCCGTCGAGACCCAGTACTTC. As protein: CASSLTAGRAVETQYF.

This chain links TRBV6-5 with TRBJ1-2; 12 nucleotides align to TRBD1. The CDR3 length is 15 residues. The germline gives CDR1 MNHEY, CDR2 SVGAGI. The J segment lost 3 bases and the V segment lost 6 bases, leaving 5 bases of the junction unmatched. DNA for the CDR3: TGTGCCAGCAGCCTCGGGACAGGGGGCGACTATGGCTACACCTTC. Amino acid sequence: CASSLGTGGDYGYTF.

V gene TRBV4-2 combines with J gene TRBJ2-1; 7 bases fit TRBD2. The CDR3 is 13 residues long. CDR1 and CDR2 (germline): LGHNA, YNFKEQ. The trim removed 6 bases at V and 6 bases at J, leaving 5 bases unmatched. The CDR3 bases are TGTGCCAGCAGTCTTTCTAGCGGCAATGAGCAGTTCTTC. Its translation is CASSLSSGNEQFF.

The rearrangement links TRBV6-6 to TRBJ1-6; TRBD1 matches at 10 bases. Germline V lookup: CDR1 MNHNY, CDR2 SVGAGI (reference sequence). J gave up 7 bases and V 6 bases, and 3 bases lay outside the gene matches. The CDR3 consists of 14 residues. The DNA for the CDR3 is TGTGCCAGCAGAGGGACAGGGGAGAATTCACCCCTCCACTTT. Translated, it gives CASRGTGENSPLHF.

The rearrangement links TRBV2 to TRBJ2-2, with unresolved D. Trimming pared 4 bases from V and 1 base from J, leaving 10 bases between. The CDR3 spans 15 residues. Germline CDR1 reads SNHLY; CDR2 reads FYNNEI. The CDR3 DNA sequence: TGTGCCAGCAGTGCCCCGTCTTTGAACACCGGGGAGCTGTTTTTT. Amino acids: CASSAPSLNTGELFF.

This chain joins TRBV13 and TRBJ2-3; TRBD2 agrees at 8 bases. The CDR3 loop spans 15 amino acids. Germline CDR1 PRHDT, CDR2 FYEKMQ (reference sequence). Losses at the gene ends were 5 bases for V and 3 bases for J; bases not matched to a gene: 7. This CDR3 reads CASSLSGAGTDTQYF. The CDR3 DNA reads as TGTGCCAGCAGCCTTAGCGGGGCGGGGACAGATACGCAGTATTTT.

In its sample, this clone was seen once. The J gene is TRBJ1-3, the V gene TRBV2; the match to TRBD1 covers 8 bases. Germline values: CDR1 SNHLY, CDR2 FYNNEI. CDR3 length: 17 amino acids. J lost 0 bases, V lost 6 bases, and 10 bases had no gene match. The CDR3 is CASRQSTGASSGNTIYF. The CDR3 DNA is TGTGCCAGCAGGCAATCGACAGGGGCATCCTCTGGAAACACCATATATTTT.